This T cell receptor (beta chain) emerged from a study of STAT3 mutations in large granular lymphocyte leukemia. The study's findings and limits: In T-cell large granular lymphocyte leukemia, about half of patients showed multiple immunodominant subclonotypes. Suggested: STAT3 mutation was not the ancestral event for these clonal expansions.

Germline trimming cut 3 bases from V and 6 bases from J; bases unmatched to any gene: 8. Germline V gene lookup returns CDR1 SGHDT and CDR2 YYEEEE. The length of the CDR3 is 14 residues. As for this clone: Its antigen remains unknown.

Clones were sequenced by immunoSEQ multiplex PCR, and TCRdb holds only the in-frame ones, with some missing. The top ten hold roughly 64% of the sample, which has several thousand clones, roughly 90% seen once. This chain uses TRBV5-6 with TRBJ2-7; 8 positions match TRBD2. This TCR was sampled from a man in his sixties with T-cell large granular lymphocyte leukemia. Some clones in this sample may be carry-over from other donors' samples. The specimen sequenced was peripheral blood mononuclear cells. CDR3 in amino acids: CASSSGTRGSEQYF. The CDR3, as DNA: TGTGCCAGCAGCTCCGGGACTAGGGGGTCCGAGCAGTACTTC.